One sample yielded the 20 T cell receptor beta chains listed below, sequenced in a study of cytomegalovirus exposure and HLA in healthy donors. Using immunoSEQ multiplex PCR, the repertoire was profiled, and TCRdb retains in-frame clones only, with some absent. The sample yields approximately 160,000 clones, less than 90% seen once. Sequencing used PBMCs. The receptors stem from a woman under 40 in good health and CMV-seronegative.

This chain connects TRBV19 to TRBJ1-5; D is possibly TRBD1 (6 bases). V was cut by 7 bases and J by 7 bases, with 14 bases left in between. Per the germline V gene, CDR1 is LNHDA and CDR2 is SQIVND (reference sequence). The CDR3 runs 13 residues. Here the CDR3 reads CASNPTGYQPQHF. The CDR3 bases are TGTGCCAGTAACCCAACAGGGTACCAGCCCCAGCATTTT.

V gene TRBV4-1 combines with J gene TRBJ2-5; perhaps TRBD1 as D (5 bases). The length of the CDR3 is 15 residues. Germline-derived CDR1 and CDR2 are MGHRA and YSYEKL. V was shortened by 1 base and J by 3 bases, with 12 bases between the two germline ends. The CDR3 is CASSQVLRQKETQYF. The DNA of the CDR3 is TGCGCCAGCAGCCAAGTTCTTAGACAGAAAGAGACCCAGTACTTC.

This chain uses TRBV27 with TRBJ2-7, with TRBD1 as a possible D gene (5 bases). Germline CDR1 and CDR2: MNHEY and SMNVEV (reference sequence). Trimming removed 2 bases from V and 5 bases from J, with 10 bases in between. This CDR3 comprises 13 residues. The CDR3 DNA follows: TGTGCCAGCAGTTTAACCAGGGTAAACGAGCAGTACTTC. It translates to CASSLTRVNEQYF.

The sample holds a few counts of this clone. The V gene is TRBV7-3, the J gene TRBJ2-2; 7 bases are a match to TRBD1. The V gene end was trimmed by 6 bases and the J gene end by 5 bases; junction bases not matched to a gene: 3. CDR3 size: 13 residues. Germline-derived CDR1 and CDR2 are SGHTA and FQGTGA. The CDR3 loop reads CASSQQGTGELFF. The CDR3 DNA is TGTGCCAGCAGTCAACAGGGGACCGGGGAGCTGTTTTTT. The variable domain in full, completed from reference TRBV7-3 and TRBJ2-2, reads GAGVSQTPSNKVTEKGKYVELRCDPISGHTALYWYRQSLGQGPEFLIYFQGTGAADDSGLPNDRFFAVRPEGSVSTLKIQRTERGDSAVYLCASSQQGTGELFFGEGSRLTVL.

The V and J genes are TRBV6-5 and TRBJ2-7, with unresolved D. The V gene's germline CDR1 is MNHEY and CDR2 SVGAGI. V was cut by 3 bases and J by 2 bases, with 5 bases left in between. The CDR3 sequence is 12 residues long. The CDR3, as DNA: TGTGCCAGCAGTTATAGTCCCTACGAGCAGTACTTC. It encodes CASSYSPYEQYF.

The chain is built from TRBV27 and TRBJ2-7, with a weak D call TRBD2 (6 bases). V was trimmed by 7 bases and J by 2 bases, leaving 21 bases between them. CDR1 and CDR2 (germline): MNHEY, SMNVEV (reference sequence). The CDR3 contains 16 residues. The CDR3 loop is CASTPSSGEAPYEQYF. CDR3 sequence (DNA): TGTGCCAGCACACCTTCATCGGGGGAGGCCCCCTACGAGCAGTACTTC.

V and J are TRBV5-6 and TRBJ1-5; 10 bases agree with TRBD1. With 4 bases clipped from V and 7 bases from J, the junction kept 5 bases outside the gene matches. The CDR3 runs 14 residues. Germline V gene sequence: CDR1 SGHDT, CDR2 YYEEEE. The CDR3 DNA reads TGTGCCAGCAGCCCCGGGACAGGGGTACAGCCCCAGCATTTT. It is translated as CASSPGTGVQPQHF.

The chain combines TRBV19 with TRBJ1-1; no clear D gene. Germline loops: CDR1 LNHDA, CDR2 SQIVND (reference sequence). The CDR3 covers 14 residues. Trimming stripped 5 bases from V and 9 bases from J, with 19 bases between. The CDR3 loop reads CASSPLDEWTQAFF. As DNA, the CDR3 is TGTGCCAGTAGTCCCCTGGACGAATGGACGCAAGCTTTCTTT.

This chain links TRBV6-5 with TRBJ2-7, with 10 nucleotides matching TRBD1. The trim removed 1 base at V and 3 bases at J, leaving 3 bases unmatched. The CDR3 extends over 15 amino acids. In germline, CDR1 is MNHEY, CDR2 SVGAGI. CDR3 sequence: CASSYLGTGVYEQYF. DNA of the CDR3: TGTGCCAGCAGTTACTTGGGGACAGGGGTCTACGAGCAGTACTTC.

The V and J genes are TRBV7-7 and TRBJ2-1; D gene unclear. V shed 5 bases and J shed 0 bases, with 8 bases lying between them. The germline V gene encodes CDR1 SSHAT and CDR2 FNYEAQ (reference sequence). This CDR3 comprises 14 residues. CDR3 region: CASSNTNSYNEQFF. DNA for the CDR3: TGTGCCAGCAGCAACACTAACTCCTACAATGAGCAGTTCTTC.

The sample holds one count of this clone. The rearrangement links TRBV6-5 to TRBJ2-3, with TRBD1 matching over 7 bases. CDR3 size: 14 residues. The trim removed 6 bases at V and 2 bases at J, leaving 5 bases unmatched. Germline V gene sequence: CDR1 MNHEY, CDR2 SVGAGI. The CDR3 loop reads CASSSGTATDTQYF. The CDR3 nucleotides read TGTGCCAGCAGCTCCGGGACAGCCACAGATACGCAGTATTTT.

This clone turned up a few times. The J gene is TRBJ1-2, the V gene TRBV30, with D hard to call. The CDR3 runs to 13 residues. Germline V lookup: CDR1 GTSNPN, CDR2 SVGIG (reference sequence). V was clipped by 3 bases and J by 4 bases, with 12 bases between them. This chain's CDR3 is CAWSNDEGYGYTF. In DNA, the CDR3 is TGTGCCTGGAGCAATGATGAGGGCTATGGCTACACCTTC.

The genes are TRBV2 and TRBJ1-6; D not certain. CDR3 size: 12 residues. Trimming left V 8 bases short and J 0 bases short, with 2 bases between. Looked up from germline, CDR1 is SNHLY and CDR2 is FYNNEI. The DNA of the CDR3 is TGTGCCAGCGGCTCCTATAATTCACCCCTCCACTTT. Translating gives CASGSYNSPLHF.

The chain joins TRBV4-3 to TRBJ2-1; 13 nucleotides agree with TRBD2. Losses at the gene ends were 0 bases for V and 10 bases for J; bases not matched to a gene: 3. CDR1 and CDR2 from the germline V gene are LGHNA and YSLEER. The length of the CDR3 is 15 residues. CDR3 amino acids: CASSQELAGGQEQFF. DNA of the CDR3: TGCGCCAGCAGCCAAGAACTAGCGGGGGGGCAGGAGCAGTTCTTC.

The V gene is TRBV2, the J gene TRBJ1-4; a possible D gene is TRBD1 (5 bases). The CDR3 is 14 residues long. Germline CDR1 reads SNHLY; CDR2 reads FYNNEI. Trimming removed 3 bases from V and 8 bases from J, with 13 bases in between. The CDR3 loop is CASSDREIEEKLFF. CDR3 DNA sequence: TGTGCCAGCAGTGACAGGGAAATTGAAGAAAAACTGTTTTTT.

The chain is built from TRBV13 and TRBJ1-2; TRBD1 might be the D (6 bases). Germline V CDR1 and CDR2: PRHDT, FYEKMQ (reference sequence). The CDR3 has 14 amino acids. Trimming removed 5 bases from V and 7 bases from J, with 17 bases in between. DNA for the CDR3: TGTGCCAGCAGCAGATCGAGGGGGGCGAGTGGCTACACCTTC. Its protein is CASSRSRGASGYTF.

The gene calls are TRBV7-8 and TRBJ2-2, with 7 nucleotides matching TRBD1. The CDR3 extends over 15 amino acids. Trimming at V came to 10 bases and at J to 4 bases, leaving 12 bases not matched to a gene. CDR1 and CDR2 from the germline V gene are SGHVS and FQNEAQ. CDR3 sequence (DNA): TGTGCCATCCCCAGTAGGGGGCTTGGCACCGGGGAGCTGTTTTTT. Translated, it gives CAIPSRGLGTGELFF. The complete variable domain, with remaining parts taken from reference TRBV7-8 and TRBJ2-2, reads GAGVSQSPRYKVAKRGQDVALRCDPISGHVSLFWYQQALGQGPEFLTYFQNEAQLDKSGLPSDRFFAERPEGSVSTLKIQRTQQEDSAVYLCAIPSRGLGTGELFFGEGSRLTVL.

The CDR3: CASSKDRLANQPQHF. The CDR3 coding sequence is TGCGCCAGCAGTAAGGACAGGCTGGCGAATCAGCCCCAGCATTTT. This chain links TRBV23-1 with TRBJ1-5; 7 bases are shared with TRBD1. Being an ORF, TRBV23-1 has a function that is uncertain. The CDR3 is 15 residues long. V lost 5 bases, J lost 4 bases, and 8 bases stayed unmatched.

The chain recombines TRBV2 with TRBJ1-6, with D perhaps matching TRBD1 (6 bases). The CDR3 runs to 13 residues. Looked up from germline, CDR1 is SNHLY and CDR2 is FYNNEI. V was pared by 3 bases and J by 10 bases, with 10 bases between. CDR3 DNA sequence: TGTGCCAGCAGTGATACAGGGAGGTCACCCCTCCACTTT. Translating gives CASSDTGRSPLHF.

V usage is TRBV7-2 and J usage is TRBJ1-2; the D gene is possibly TRBD1 (5 bases). Germline V lookup: CDR1 SGHTA, CDR2 FQGNSA. V shed 5 bases and J shed 1 base, with 17 bases lying between them. CDR3 length equals 16 residues. CDR3 region: CASSDMEGTYNYGYTF. The CDR3 DNA follows: TGTGCCAGCAGCGATATGGAGGGGACCTATAACTATGGCTACACCTTC.